A single sample is the source of the 22 T cell receptor beta chains below, sequenced in a study of shared clonotypes between healthy human individuals. TCRdb's table, derived via immunoSEQ multiplex PCR, lists solely in-frame clones and lacks some. The repertoire has over a million clones, 95% to 97% of them found once; the top ten carry over 1%. The sample comprised naive CD4+ T cells sorted from blood. The subset here: CD45RA+ positively selected. Source of these receptors: a man younger than 40 in good health.

J is TRBJ2-1 and V is TRBV7-2, with D possibly being TRBD1 or TRBD2 (5 bases each). The V end lost 4 bases, the J end lost 1 base, and 14 bases lay between the germline ends. CDR3 length: 16 residues. The germline V gene has CDR1 SGHTA and CDR2 FQGNSA. The CDR3 DNA reads as TGTGCCAGCAGCTCCTTTAGGGGCGGGTCCTACAATGAGCAGTTCTTC. It codes for CASSSFRGGSYNEQFF.

V usage is TRBV7-9 and J usage is TRBJ2-1; TRBD2 matches 14 bases. V shed 4 bases, J shed 8 bases, and the junction held 4 bases outside the gene matches. The CDR3 is made up of 15 amino acids. Germline V gives CDR1 SEHNR, CDR2 FQNEAQ (reference sequence). The CDR3 loop reads CASSSGLAGDDEQFF. CDR3 nucleotides: TGTGCCAGCAGCTCGGGACTAGCGGGAGACGATGAGCAGTTCTTC.

The genes are TRBV14 and TRBJ2-7, with a tentative D call TRBD1 (5 bases). Trimming took off 3 bases at V and 6 bases at J, with 12 bases between the two ends. The CDR3 is 13 amino acids. Germline assignment: CDR1 SGHDN and CDR2 FVKESK. The DNA of the CDR3 is TGTGCCAGCAGCCATGGGGCCCTTACCGAGCAGTACTTC. It yields the protein CASSHGALTEQYF. Variable domain in full (rest from reference TRBV14 and TRBJ2-7): EAGVTQFPSHSVIEKGQTVTLRCDPISGHDNLYWYRRVMGKEIKFLLHFVKESKQDESGMPNNRFLAERTGGTYSTLKVQPAELEDSGVYFCASSHGALTEQYFGPGTRLTVT.

The rearrangement uses TRBV5-1 and TRBJ2-3; perhaps TRBD2 as D (6 bases). CDR3 length: 17 residues. V lost 0 bases and J lost 2, with 16 bases in between. Germline V gene data show CDR1 as SGHRS and CDR2 as YFSETQ. Here the CDR3 reads CASSLGRGASSTDTQYF. Written as DNA, the CDR3 is TGCGCCAGCAGCTTGGGGAGGGGCGCTTCTTCCACAGATACGCAGTATTTT.

J is TRBJ1-1 and V is TRBV11-2, with a weak D call TRBD1 (5 bases). V was shortened by 5 bases and J by 3 bases, with 19 bases between the two germline ends. Germline loops: CDR1 SGHAT, CDR2 FQNNGV. The CDR3 has 16 amino acids. The CDR3 protein is CASSPRRWGGDTEAFF. The DNA of the CDR3 is TGTGCCAGCAGCCCCCGGAGATGGGGCGGTGACACTGAAGCTTTCTTT.

The genes are TRBV9 and TRBJ1-1; D not certain. The V end was cut by 0 bases, the J end by 2 bases, with 8 bases between. This CDR3 is built from 14 residues. Germline V gene lookup returns CDR1 SGDLS and CDR2 YYNGEE. The CDR3 spells CASSVAASNTEAFF. The CDR3 DNA sequence: TGTGCCAGCAGCGTAGCCGCCAGCAACACTGAAGCTTTCTTT.

The rearrangement joins TRBV11-2 to TRBJ2-2; 7 nucleotides line up with TRBD2. V lost 6 bases, J lost 6 bases, and 13 bases stayed unmatched. Germline V gives CDR1 SGHAT, CDR2 FQNNGV. The CDR3 is 16 residues long. CDR3 bases: TGTGCCAGCAGTGGGCTAATGGTGGGAGGGGCCGGGGAGCTGTTTTTT. Amino acids: CASSGLMVGGAGELFF.

The V gene is TRBV28, the J gene TRBJ2-5; 7 nucleotides match TRBD1. Germline lookup yields CDR1 MDHEN and CDR2 SYDVKM. The CDR3 sequence is 14 residues long. V lost 8 bases, J lost 5 bases, and 11 bases stayed unmatched. In DNA, the CDR3 is TGTGCCAGCGTAAAGACAGGGTTCGGGGAGACCCAGTACTTC. It codes for CASVKTGFGETQYF.

The chain recombines TRBV5-1 with TRBJ2-1; TRBD1 agrees at 9 bases. The V segment lost 2 bases and the J segment 6 bases; nucleotides outside the gene matches: 6. This CDR3 contains 15 residues. CDR1 is SGHRS, CDR2 YFSETQ, per germline. DNA of the CDR3: TGCGCCAGCAGCTTCGGGACAGGGAGTGGCAATGAGCAGTTCTTC. Amino acids: CASSFGTGSGNEQFF.

This rearrangement joins TRBV6-5 to TRBJ2-2, with a tentative D call TRBD1 (6 bases). The germline V gene has CDR1 MNHEY and CDR2 SVGAGI. This CDR3 region has 13 residues. V was trimmed by 11 bases and J by 0 bases, leaving 10 bases between them. The CDR3 sequence is CAAWTANTGELFF. The CDR3 DNA is TGTGCCGCCTGGACAGCGAACACCGGGGAGCTGTTTTTT.

The chain combines TRBV19 with TRBJ1-4, with 7 bases lining up with TRBD1. The V gene's germline CDR1 is LNHDA and CDR2 SQIVND (reference sequence). Germline trimming cut 6 bases from V and 8 bases from J; bases unmatched to any gene: 9. CDR3 length: 14 amino acids. The CDR3 loop is CASRSGQFWEKLFF. The CDR3 nucleotides read TGTGCCAGTAGATCGGGACAGTTCTGGGAAAAACTGTTTTTT.

The chain joins TRBV27 to TRBJ1-2, with no clear D. CDR1 and CDR2 (germline): MNHEY, SMNVEV (reference sequence). V was cut by 3 bases and J by 3 bases, with 8 bases left in between. This CDR3 has 13 amino acids. The CDR3 nucleotides are TGTGCCAGCAGTTTTGCGGTTGACTATGGCTACACCTTC. This sequence encodes CASSFAVDYGYTF.

The DNA of the CDR3 is TGTGCCAGCAACGGCAGGTCGATCCTGGAGCAGTACTTC. This sequence encodes CASNGRSILEQYF. The V call is TRBV28, the J call TRBJ2-7; D ambiguous. The CDR3 covers 13 residues. The V end lost 7 bases, the J end lost 7 bases, and 17 bases lay between the germline ends. In germline, CDR1 is MDHEN, CDR2 SYDVKM.

The rearrangement links TRBV27 to TRBJ2-3; D gene unclear. V was pared by 0 bases and J by 0 bases, with 10 bases between. CDR1 is MNHEY, CDR2 SMNVEV, per germline (reference sequence). The CDR3 spans 16 residues. The CDR3 nucleotides read TGTGCCAGCAGTTTATCGGCCGGATGGAGCACAGATACGCAGTATTTT. Its translation: CASSLSAGWSTDTQYF.

The chain uses TRBV5-5 and TRBJ2-7; 9 bases fit TRBD1. The length of the CDR3 is 16 residues. Germline V gene lookup returns CDR1 SGHKS and CDR2 YYEKEE (reference sequence). The V gene end was trimmed by 3 bases and the J gene end by 7 bases; junction bases not matched to a gene: 14. The CDR3 is CASSSITRDRVREQYF. The DNA for the CDR3 is TGTGCCAGCAGCTCAATTACCCGGGACAGGGTTCGGGAGCAGTACTTC.

The rearrangement uses TRBV28 and TRBJ2-7; D unresolved. The germline CDR1 and CDR2 sequences are MDHEN and SYDVKM. This CDR3 comprises 15 residues. The germline V and J ends were trimmed by 4 bases and 6 bases, with 19 bases remaining between them. CDR3 bases: TGTGCCAGCAGTTGGACCACCCTCACGAGCAGCGAGCAGTACTTC. Its protein product is CASSWTTLTSSEQYF.

This clone was seen a single time. The chain employs TRBV15 and TRBJ2-3; TRBD1 might be the D (6 bases). Trimming took 0 bases from V and 5 from J, leaving 15 bases between them. The CDR3 sequence is 16 residues long. Per germline, CDR1 LNHNV and CDR2 YYDKDF (reference sequence). CDR3 bases: TGTGCCACCAGCAGAGATTCAACAGGGCTGGGAGATACGCAGTATTTT. This translates into CATSRDSTGLGDTQYF.

The gene calls are TRBV6-5 and TRBJ2-5; no clear D. V lost 0 bases to trimming and J lost 5 bases, with 16 bases between them. Per the germline V gene, CDR1 is MNHEY and CDR2 is SVGAGI. The CDR3 runs 16 residues. Written as DNA, the CDR3 is TGTGCCAGCAGTTACTCCCCTCGTGCGGTTGGGGAGACCCAGTACTTC. It yields the protein CASSYSPRAVGETQYF.

The chain couples TRBV29-1 to TRBJ2-1; 7 bases agree with TRBD2. After removal of 6 bases from V and 6 bases from J, the junction contained 14 bases not matched to a gene. In germline, CDR1 is SQVTM, CDR2 ANQGSEA. The CDR3 consists of 15 residues. CDR3 in amino acids: CSVPHSAGALNEQFF. The CDR3 region has the DNA TGCAGCGTCCCCCATTCCGCGGGAGCCCTCAATGAGCAGTTCTTC.

The chain has TRBV4-1 and TRBJ2-7, with TRBD2 matching over 7 bases. The germline CDR1 and CDR2 sequences are MGHRA and YSYEKL. The V and J ends lost 8 bases and 4 bases, in that order; junction bases with no gene match: 5. The CDR3 covers 12 residues. CDR3 in DNA: TGCGCCAGCCTCAGCGGGAAATACGAGCAGTACTTC. It translates to CASLSGKYEQYF.

The chain joins TRBV6-6 to TRBJ2-3; 13 nucleotides match TRBD2. The CDR3 contains 16 residues. Germline V CDR1 and CDR2: MNHNY, SVGAGI (reference sequence). Trimming at V came to 6 bases and at J to 4 bases, leaving 7 bases not matched to a gene. The CDR3 here is CASRRTSGSFSDTQYF. The CDR3 DNA reads as TGTGCCAGCAGACGGACTAGCGGGAGTTTTTCAGATACGCAGTATTTT.

The chain combines TRBV6-1 with TRBJ2-3; D unclear. CDR3 length: 14 residues. Germline CDR1 is MNHNS and CDR2 is SASEGT. The V gene lost 6 bases and the J gene lost 0 bases, with 10 bases spanning the gap. Written as DNA, the CDR3 is TGTGCCAGCAGGAGGACCCCTAGCACAGATACGCAGTATTTT. Residues: CASRRTPSTDTQYF.